The 5 T cell receptor beta chains below all came from one sample that was sequenced in a study of blood T cell repertoires in COVID-19. Sequencing used immunoSEQ multiplex PCR; TCRdb keeps in-frame clones, though not all of them. The table shows 90,000 to 120,000 clones, with approximately 70% occurring only once. The specimen sequenced was peripheral blood. These receptors all come from an older man with acute or convalescent COVID-19.

This clone was seen a handful of times. This chain joins TRBV6-1 and TRBJ2-7; 9 positions match TRBD2. Germline V gene sequence: CDR1 MNHNS, CDR2 SASEGT. The CDR3 loop spans 13 amino acids. The trim removed 5 bases at V and 6 bases at J, leaving 5 bases unmatched. CDR3 DNA sequence: TGTGCCAGCAGTACCGGGACTAGCTTCGAGCAGTACTTC. Translation: CASSTGTSFEQYF.

The chain is built from TRBV6-5 and TRBJ1-1; D possibly corresponds to TRBD1 (5 bases). V shed 5 bases and J shed 0 bases, with 13 bases lying between them. This CDR3 is built from 15 residues. Per germline, CDR1 MNHEY and CDR2 SVGAGI. The CDR3 loop reads CASSPARGVNTEAFF. The CDR3 DNA reads as TGTGCCAGCAGTCCAGCACGGGGGGTGAACACTGAAGCTTTCTTT.

The CDR3: CASSQGLSTGELFF. As DNA, the CDR3 is TGTGCCAGCAGCCAAGGCCTTAGCACCGGGGAGCTGTTTTTT. The genes are TRBV4-2 and TRBJ2-2; the D is unclear. Trimming removed 1 base from V and 4 bases from J, with 7 bases in between. In germline, CDR1 is LGHNA, CDR2 YNFKEQ. There are 14 residues in the CDR3.

The rearrangement joins TRBV13 to TRBJ2-2; D call uncertain. The germline V and J ends were trimmed by 5 bases and 5 bases, with 6 bases remaining between them. In germline, CDR1 is PRHDT, CDR2 FYEKMQ (reference sequence). The CDR3 consists of 12 residues. CDR3 nucleotides: TGTGCCAGCAGCCTTATTACCGGGGAGCTGTTTTTT. Protein: CASSLITGELFF.

This clone was recorded only once. The J gene is TRBJ1-1, the V gene TRBV2; 7 positions agree with TRBD1. The CDR3 sequence is 14 residues long. The germline V gene encodes CDR1 SNHLY and CDR2 FYNNEI. Germline trimming cut 6 bases from V and 5 bases from J; bases unmatched to any gene: 9. The CDR3 loop reads CASRETGVGTEAFF. In DNA form, the CDR3 reads TGTGCCAGCAGGGAAACAGGGGTTGGGACTGAAGCTTTCTTT.